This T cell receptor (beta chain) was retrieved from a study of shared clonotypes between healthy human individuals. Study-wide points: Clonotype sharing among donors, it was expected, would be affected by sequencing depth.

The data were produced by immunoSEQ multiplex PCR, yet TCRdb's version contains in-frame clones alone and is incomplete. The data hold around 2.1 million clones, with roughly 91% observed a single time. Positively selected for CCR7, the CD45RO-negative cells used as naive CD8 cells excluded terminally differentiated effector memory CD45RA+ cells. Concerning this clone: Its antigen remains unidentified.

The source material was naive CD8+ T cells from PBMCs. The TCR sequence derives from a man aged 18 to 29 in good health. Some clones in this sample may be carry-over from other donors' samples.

CDR3: CASSIDGDTNYEQYF. CDR3 DNA: TGTGCCAGTAGTATAGATGGGGACACCAACTACGAGCAGTACTTC. The chain is built from TRBV19 and TRBJ2-7, with D possibly being TRBD1 (6 bases). Germline CDR1 LNHDA, CDR2 SQIVND (reference sequence). This CDR3 spans 15 amino acids. The germline V and J ends were trimmed by 0 bases and 3 bases, with 12 bases remaining between them.